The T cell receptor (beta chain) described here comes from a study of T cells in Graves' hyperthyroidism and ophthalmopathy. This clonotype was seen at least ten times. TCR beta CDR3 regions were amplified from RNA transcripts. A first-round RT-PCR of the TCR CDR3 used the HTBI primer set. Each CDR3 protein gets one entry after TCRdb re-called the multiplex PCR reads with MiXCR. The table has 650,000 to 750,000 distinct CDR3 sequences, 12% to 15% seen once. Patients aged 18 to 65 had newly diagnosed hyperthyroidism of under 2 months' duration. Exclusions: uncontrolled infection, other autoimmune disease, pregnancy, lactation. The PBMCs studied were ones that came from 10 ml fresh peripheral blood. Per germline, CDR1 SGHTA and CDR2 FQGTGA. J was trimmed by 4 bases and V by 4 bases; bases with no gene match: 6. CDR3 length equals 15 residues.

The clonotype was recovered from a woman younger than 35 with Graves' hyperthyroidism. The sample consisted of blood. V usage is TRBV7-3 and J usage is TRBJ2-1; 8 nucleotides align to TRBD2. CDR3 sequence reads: CASSSLAGTYNEQFF. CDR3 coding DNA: TGTGCCAGCAGCTCTTTAGCGGGAACGTACAATGAGCAGTTCTTC.